The 27 T cell receptor beta chains in this list originate from one sample, sequenced in a study of cytomegalovirus exposure and HLA in healthy donors. Use of 60 Vbeta and 13 Jbeta primers characterized the PCR. Profiled with immunoSEQ multiplex PCR; TCRdb holds only in-frame clones, not every one. Counted here are around 200,000 clones, almost 80% occurring once; the ten biggest clones make up roughly 1.9%. The specimen was PBMCs. The receptors shown here come from a male donor in good health and CMV-seronegative.

The CDR3: CATSRPSMASEKLFF. DNA for the CDR3: TGTGCCACCAGCAGACCCTCAATGGCTTCCGAAAAACTGTTTTTT. The chain has TRBV15 and TRBJ1-4, with D hard to call. Between the trimmed V and J ends, which lost 2 bases and 8 bases, there was a span of 15 bases. The CDR3 runs to 15 residues. The V gene's germline CDR1 is LNHNV and CDR2 YYDKDF (reference sequence). The complete variable domain, with remaining parts taken from reference TRBV15 and TRBJ1-4, reads DAMVIQNPRYQVTQFGKPVTLSCSQTLNHNVMYWYQQKSSQAPKLLFHYYDKDFNNEADTPDNFQSRRPNTSFCFLDIRSPGLGDTAMYLCATSRPSMASEKLFFGSGTQLSVL.

This sequence joins TRBV18 and TRBJ2-1; 8 bases agree with TRBD2. The junction had 12 bases not matched to a gene; V was cut back by 3 bases and J by 8 bases. CDR3 length: 16 residues. Germline lookup yields CDR1 KGHSH and CDR2 LQKENI. The CDR3 DNA is TGTGCCAGCTCACCCCCCCTACCGGGAGGGATCTATGAGCAGTTCTTC. Translated, it gives CASSPPLPGGIYEQFF.

The genes are TRBV5-6 and TRBJ2-3; 9 bases match TRBD1. Looked up from germline, CDR1 is SGHDT and CDR2 is YYEEEE. Trimming cost V 4 bases and J 3 bases; bases outside gene matches: 12. CDR3 length: 17 amino acids. CDR3 nucleotide sequence: TGTGCCAGCAGCCCACTGTGGCGGGGACAGGGTACAGATACGCAGTATTTT. This gives the protein CASSPLWRGQGTDTQYF.

In this sample, this clone turned up once. The J gene is TRBJ2-3, the V gene TRBV28; perhaps TRBD2 as D (6 bases). The CDR3 loop spans 16 amino acids. Germline V gives CDR1 MDHEN, CDR2 SYDVKM. Trimming removed 4 bases at V and 4 bases at J, with 18 bases between. CDR3 sequence reads: CASSSVAGRGADTQYF. The CDR3 DNA is TGTGCCAGCAGTTCGGTGGCGGGAAGGGGAGCAGATACGCAGTATTTT.

J is TRBJ1-4 and V is TRBV29-1; D perhaps matches TRBD1 (6 bases). This CDR3 is 14 amino acids long. Germline V gene lookup returns CDR1 SQVTM and CDR2 ANQGSEA. Trimming took off 7 bases at V and 7 bases at J, with 19 bases between the two ends. CDR3 coding DNA: TGCAGCGCAGGACCAGGGGAGGGAGTTGAAAAACTGTTTTTT. Translating it yields CSAGPGEGVEKLFF.

V usage is TRBV10-3 and J usage is TRBJ1-4; TRBD1 matches 7 bases. This CDR3 is 16 amino acids long. CDR1 ENHRY and CDR2 SYGVKD come from the germline V gene. J was trimmed by 6 bases and V by 3 bases; bases with no gene match: 10. The CDR3 coding sequence is TGTGCCATCAGTGACAGACAGGGACGGGGAGATGAAAAACTGTTTTTT. Translation gives CAISDRQGRGDEKLFF.

The chain is built from TRBV2 and TRBJ2-5, with 8 bases fitting TRBD2. The CDR3 is made up of 15 amino acids. Trimming took 10 bases from V and 2 from J; bases not matched to a gene: 12. Germline V lookup: CDR1 SNHLY, CDR2 FYNNEI. CDR3 residues: CATRSGGGLQETQYF. As DNA, the CDR3 is TGTGCCACCAGGAGCGGGGGCGGTCTTCAAGAGACCCAGTACTTC.

This clone was found a few times. The CDR3 loop reads CASTPDRVNTGELFF. The CDR3 region has the DNA TGTGCCAGCACTCCCGACAGGGTGAACACCGGGGAGCTGTTTTTT. This chain joins TRBV6-5 and TRBJ2-2; 7 nucleotides line up with TRBD1. J was trimmed by 1 base and V by 7 bases; bases with no gene match: 6. Germline values: CDR1 MNHEY, CDR2 SVGAGI. This CDR3 spans 15 amino acids.

V and J are TRBV30 and TRBJ2-6, with D maybe TRBD1 (5 bases). This CDR3 is built from 17 residues. The V gene lost 3 bases and the J gene lost 2 bases, with 17 bases spanning the gap. CDR1 and CDR2 from the germline V gene are GTSNPN and SVGIG (reference sequence). The CDR3 sequence is CAWRLAAGRTGANVLTF. The CDR3 DNA sequence: TGTGCCTGGAGACTGGCGGCAGGGCGGACTGGGGCCAACGTCCTGACTTTC.

This clone was counted between two and nine times. For the CDR3, the DNA is TGTGCCAGCAGTACTCCTGGCATTCAGTACTTC. Translation gives CASSTPGIQYF. The chain joins TRBV6-6 to TRBJ2-4; D ambiguous. Germline V gene data show CDR1 as MNHNY and CDR2 as SVGAGI (reference sequence). The V gene lost 5 bases and the J gene lost 9 bases, with 8 bases spanning the gap. The CDR3 sequence is 11 residues long.

This clone has more than one count but fewer than ten. The chain couples TRBV15 to TRBJ1-3; unclear D gene. This CDR3 is built from 15 residues. Trimming cost V 1 base and J 0 bases, with 7 bases left between them. Germline V lookup: CDR1 LNHNV, CDR2 YYDKDF (reference sequence). The CDR3 coding sequence is TGTGCCACCAGCAGAGGGCCAACCTCTGGAAACACCATATATTTT. Its protein product is CATSRGPTSGNTIYF.

The J gene is TRBJ1-1, the V gene TRBV7-2; 9 bases are shared with TRBD1. The CDR3 is 15 amino acids. The J segment lost 3 bases and the V segment lost 3 bases, leaving 5 bases of the junction unmatched. Germline V gene lookup returns CDR1 SGHTA and CDR2 FQGNSA. The CDR3 DNA reads TGTGCCAGCAGCTTCACAGGGGGCAAAGACACTGAAGCTTTCTTT. Amino acid sequence: CASSFTGGKDTEAFF.

Here the CDR3 reads CAWDPGQGQDTQYF. CDR3 bases: TGTGCCTGGGATCCGGGACAGGGTCAAGATACGCAGTATTTT. The genes are TRBV30 and TRBJ2-3; 9 nucleotides match TRBD1. Per germline, CDR1 GTSNPN and CDR2 SVGIG (reference sequence). The CDR3 is made up of 14 amino acids. Trimming cost V 5 bases and J 5 bases; bases outside gene matches: 8.

The table lists this clone with a few counts. The chain has TRBV2 and TRBJ2-3; D possibly corresponds to TRBD2 (5 bases). CDR1 and CDR2 (germline): SNHLY, FYNNEI. The CDR3 spans 12 residues. V was cut by 7 bases and J by 6 bases, with 11 bases left in between. In DNA form, the CDR3 reads TGTGCCAGCATTGAGGGCGGGGATACGCAGTATTTT. Translated, it gives CASIEGGDTQYF.

The rearrangement joins TRBV7-8 to TRBJ1-2, with TRBD1 as a possible D gene (6 bases). With 5 bases removed from V and 8 bases from J, the gap between germline ends came to 21 bases. The CDR3 length is 15 residues. Per the germline V gene, CDR1 is SGHVS and CDR2 is FQNEAQ. The CDR3 DNA is TGTGCCAGCAGCCCCAACAGGGTCCGAGTGAAGGGCTACACCTTC. Its translation is CASSPNRVRVKGYTF.

This chain connects TRBV28 to TRBJ1-1; possible D gene TRBD1, 6 bases. The CDR3 contains 14 residues. Per the germline V gene, CDR1 is MDHEN and CDR2 is SYDVKM. V lost 5 bases and J 0 bases, leaving 10 bases between the germline ends. The CDR3: CASSVQGMNTEAFF. The CDR3 DNA reads as TGTGCCAGCAGTGTACAGGGTATGAACACTGAAGCTTTCTTT.

V gene TRBV28 combines with J gene TRBJ1-4; possibly TRBD1 for D (6 bases). Germline CDR1 and CDR2: MDHEN and SYDVKM. The CDR3 length is 14 residues. V lost 2 bases to trimming and J lost 6 bases, with 10 bases between them. The CDR3 loop is CASSLRGGDEKLFF. The CDR3 bases are TGTGCCAGCAGTTTAAGGGGGGGGGATGAAAAACTGTTTTTT.

The chain couples TRBV6-4 to TRBJ2-5; 12 positions match TRBD2. Germline CDR1 is MRHNA and CDR2 is SNTAGT. This CDR3 comprises 15 residues. After removal of 4 bases from V and 2 bases from J, the junction contained 2 bases not matched to a gene. The CDR3 DNA reads TGTGCCAGCAGTGCCGGGACTAGCGGGCAAGAGACCCAGTACTTC. It encodes CASSAGTSGQETQYF.

The chain is built from TRBV9 and TRBJ2-5; TRBD2 matches at 10 bases. The V gene's germline CDR1 is SGDLS and CDR2 YYNGEE. Trimming took 4 bases from V and 1 from J; bases not matched to a gene: 13. This CDR3 region has 18 residues. The CDR3 sequence is CASSSTSGIALPQETQYF. The DNA of the CDR3 is TGTGCCAGCAGCTCTACTAGCGGGATAGCCCTTCCCCAAGAGACCCAGTACTTC. The full variable domain, rest sourced from reference TRBV9 and TRBJ2-5, is DSGVTQTPKHLITATGQRVTLRCSPRSGDLSVYWYQQSLDQGLQFLIQYYNGEERAKGNILERFSAQQFPDLHSELNLSSLELGDSALYFCASSSTSGIALPQETQYFGPGTRLLVL.

This clone showed up just a few times. This chain connects TRBV28 to TRBJ1-2, with 8 bases aligning to TRBD1. J lost 8 bases, V lost 3 bases, and 5 bases had no gene match. In germline, CDR1 is MDHEN, CDR2 SYDVKM. This CDR3 is built from 13 residues. The CDR3 region has the DNA TGTGCCAGCAGTTTTTCGACAGGGGTGGGCTACACCTTC. This encodes CASSFSTGVGYTF.

The CDR3 sequence: CASSPSTGGFEQYF. The CDR3 DNA reads TGCGCCAGCAGCCCATCGACAGGGGGCTTCGAGCAGTACTTC. The genes are TRBV5-1 and TRBJ2-7; TRBD1 matches 10 bases. The CDR3 extends over 14 amino acids. V was pared by 4 bases and J by 6 bases, with 7 bases of the junction left unmatched. The germline gives CDR1 SGHRS, CDR2 YFSETQ.

This clone was seen more than once but under ten times. The rearrangement joins TRBV18 to TRBJ2-3, with D unresolved. Trimming stripped 0 bases from V and 6 bases from J, with 16 bases between. The CDR3 extends over 16 amino acids. Germline CDR1 reads KGHSH; CDR2 reads LQKENI. Written as DNA, the CDR3 is TGTGCCAGCTCACCACCGGTTCCTAGTTGGTTGGATACGCAGTATTTT. Amino acid sequence: CASSPPVPSWLDTQYF.

This rearrangement joins TRBV9 to TRBJ1-2; a possible D gene is TRBD1 (5 bases). The germline V and J ends were trimmed by 4 bases and 4 bases, with 14 bases remaining between them. CDR3 length: 14 amino acids. The germline V gene has CDR1 SGDLS and CDR2 YYNGEE. The CDR3 DNA reads as TGTGCCAGCAGCATAATCCAGCAGGGCTATGGCTACACCTTC. Protein: CASSIIQQGYGYTF.

For the CDR3, the DNA is TGTGCCAGCACCCAGGGCAATGAAAAACTGTTTTTT. Its translation: CASTQGNEKLFF. The chain employs TRBV27 and TRBJ1-4; weak D call: TRBD1 (5 bases). The ends were cut back, 7 bases at V and 5 bases at J, with 8 bases in the middle. This CDR3 spans 12 amino acids. Germline V gene lookup returns CDR1 MNHEY and CDR2 SMNVEV (reference sequence).

The chain carries TRBV6-5 and TRBJ2-5; D unclear. Germline assignment: CDR1 MNHEY and CDR2 SVGAGI. The CDR3 loop spans 11 amino acids. With 8 bases removed from V and 4 bases from J, the gap between germline ends came to 8 bases. CDR3 DNA: TGTGCCAGCCTCTCCGGAGAGACCCAGTACTTC. Its translation: CASLSGETQYF.

The CDR3 nucleotides are TGTGCCAGCAGGCCCAGAACCGGGACAGGGGCCTACGAGCAGTACTTC. This translates into CASRPRTGTGAYEQYF. V and J are TRBV2 and TRBJ2-7; 10 bases map to TRBD1. This CDR3 contains 16 residues. The trim removed 6 bases at V and 2 bases at J, leaving 10 bases unmatched. CDR1 SNHLY and CDR2 FYNNEI come from the germline V gene.

The table lists this clone with a few counts. The V gene is TRBV6-5, the J gene TRBJ2-1, with 7 positions matching TRBD1. This CDR3 has 13 amino acids. The V segment lost 2 bases and the J segment 8 bases; nucleotides outside the gene matches: 3. Germline V gene data show CDR1 as MNHEY and CDR2 as SVGAGI. In nucleotides, the CDR3 is TGTGCCAGCAGTTACAATACAGGGGATGAGCAGTTCTTC. Protein: CASSYNTGDEQFF.